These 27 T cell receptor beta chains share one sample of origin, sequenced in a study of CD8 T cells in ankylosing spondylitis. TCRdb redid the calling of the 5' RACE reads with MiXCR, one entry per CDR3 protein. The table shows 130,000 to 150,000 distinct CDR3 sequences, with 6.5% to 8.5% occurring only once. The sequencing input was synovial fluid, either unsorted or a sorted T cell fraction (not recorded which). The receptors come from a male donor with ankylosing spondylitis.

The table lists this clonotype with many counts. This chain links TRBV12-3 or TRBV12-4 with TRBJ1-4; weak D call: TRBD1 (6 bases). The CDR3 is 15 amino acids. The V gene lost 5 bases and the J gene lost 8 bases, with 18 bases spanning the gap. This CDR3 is CASSPRGGLVEKLFF. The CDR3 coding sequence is TGTGCCAGCAGTCCCCGGGGGGGGCTGGTAGAAAAACTGTTTTTT.

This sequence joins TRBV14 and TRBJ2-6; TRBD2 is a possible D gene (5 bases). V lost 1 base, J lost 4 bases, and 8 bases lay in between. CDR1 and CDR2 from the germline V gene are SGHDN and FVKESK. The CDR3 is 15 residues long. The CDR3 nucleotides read TGTGCCAGCAGCCAAGTTCTAGCCGGGGCCAACGTCCTGACTTTC. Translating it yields CASSQVLAGANVLTF. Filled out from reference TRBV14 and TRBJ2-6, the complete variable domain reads EAGVTQFPSHSVIEKGQTVTLRCDPISGHDNLYWYRRVMGKEIKFLLHFVKESKQDESGMPNNRFLAERTGGTYSTLKVQPAELEDSGVYFCASSQVLAGANVLTFGAGSRLTVL.

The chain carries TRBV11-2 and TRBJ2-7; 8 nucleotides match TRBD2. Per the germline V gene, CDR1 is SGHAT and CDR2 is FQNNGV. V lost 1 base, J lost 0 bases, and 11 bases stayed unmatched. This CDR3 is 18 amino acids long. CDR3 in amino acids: CASSLGRGGGSPSYEQYF. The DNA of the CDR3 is TGTGCCAGCAGCTTAGGACGGGGGGGCGGGAGTCCCTCCTACGAGCAGTACTTC.

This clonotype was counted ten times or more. CDR3 protein: CSVTGGAGLYEQYF. In nucleotides, the CDR3 is TGCAGCGTTACAGGGGGCGCGGGACTCTACGAGCAGTACTTC. V usage is TRBV29-1 and J usage is TRBJ2-7; 9 bases match TRBD1. Trimming cost V 5 bases and J 3 bases; bases outside gene matches: 8. Germline CDR1 reads SQVTM; CDR2 reads ANQGSEA. CDR3 length equals 14 residues.

CDR3 in DNA: TGCGCCAGCAGCCAGGGGGAGCGGTTGGGAACCATATATTTT. Translating it yields CASSQGERLGTIYF. The V gene is TRBV4-3, the J gene TRBJ1-3, with D tentatively TRBD1 (5 bases). This CDR3 has 14 amino acids. Germline CDR1 LGHNA, CDR2 YSLEER. Trimming took off 3 bases at V and 10 bases at J, with 16 bases between the two ends.

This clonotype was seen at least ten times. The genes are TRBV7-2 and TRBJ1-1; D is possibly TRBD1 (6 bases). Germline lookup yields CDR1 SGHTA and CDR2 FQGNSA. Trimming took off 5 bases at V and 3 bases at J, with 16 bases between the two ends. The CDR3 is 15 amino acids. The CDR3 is CASSRRMAGDTEAFF. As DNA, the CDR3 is TGTGCCAGCAGCCGTCGTATGGCAGGGGACACTGAAGCTTTCTTT.

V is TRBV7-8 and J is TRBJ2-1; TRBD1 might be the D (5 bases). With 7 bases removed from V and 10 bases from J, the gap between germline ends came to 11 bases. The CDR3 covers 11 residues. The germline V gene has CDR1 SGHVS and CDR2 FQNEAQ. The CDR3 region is CASTLRQEQFF. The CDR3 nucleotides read TGTGCCAGCACCCTTAGACAGGAGCAGTTCTTC. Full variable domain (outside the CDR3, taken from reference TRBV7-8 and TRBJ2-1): GAGVSQSPRYKVAKRGQDVALRCDPISGHVSLFWYQQALGQGPEFLTYFQNEAQLDKSGLPSDRFFAERPEGSVSTLKIQRTQQEDSAVYLCASTLRQEQFFGPGTRLTVL.

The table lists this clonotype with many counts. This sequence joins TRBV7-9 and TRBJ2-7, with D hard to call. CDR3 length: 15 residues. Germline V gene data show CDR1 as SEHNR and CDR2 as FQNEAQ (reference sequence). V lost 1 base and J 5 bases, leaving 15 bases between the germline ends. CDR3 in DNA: TGTGCCAGCAGCTTAGAAAAGGGCTGGTTGGACGAGCAGTACTTC. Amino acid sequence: CASSLEKGWLDEQYF. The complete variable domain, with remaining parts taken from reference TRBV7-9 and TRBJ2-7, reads DTGVSQNPRHKITKRGQNVTFRCDPISEHNRLYWYRQTLGQGPEFLTYFQNEAQLEKSRLLSDRFSAERPKGSFSTLEIQRTEQGDSAMYLCASSLEKGWLDEQYFGPGTRLTVT.

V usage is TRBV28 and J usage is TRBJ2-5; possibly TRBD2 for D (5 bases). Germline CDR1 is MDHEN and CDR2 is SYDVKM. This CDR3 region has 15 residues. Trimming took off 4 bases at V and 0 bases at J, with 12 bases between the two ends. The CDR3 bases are TGTGCCAGCAGTTCGTTACTAGAGTACCAAGAGACCCAGTACTTC. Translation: CASSSLLEYQETQYF.

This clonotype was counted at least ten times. CDR3 in amino acids: CASSRYDTGTDTQYF. In DNA form, the CDR3 reads TGTGCCAGCTCCCGGTACGACACGGGCACAGATACGCAGTATTTT. The gene calls are TRBV18 and TRBJ2-3; D remains ambiguous. From germline, CDR1 is KGHSH and CDR2 LQKENI. This CDR3 spans 15 amino acids. V dropped 6 bases and J dropped 1 base, with 14 bases sitting between them.

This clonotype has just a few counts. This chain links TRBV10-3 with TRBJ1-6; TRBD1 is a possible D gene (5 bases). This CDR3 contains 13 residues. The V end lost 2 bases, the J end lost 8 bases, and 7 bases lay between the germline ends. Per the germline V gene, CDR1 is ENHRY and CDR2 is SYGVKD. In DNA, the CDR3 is TGTGCCATCAGTGAGGGGACCCATTCACCCCTCCACTTT. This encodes CAISEGTHSPLHF.

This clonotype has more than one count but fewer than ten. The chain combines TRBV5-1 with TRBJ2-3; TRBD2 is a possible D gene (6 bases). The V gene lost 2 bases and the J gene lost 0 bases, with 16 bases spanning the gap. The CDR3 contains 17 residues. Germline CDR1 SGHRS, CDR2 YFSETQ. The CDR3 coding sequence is TGCGCCAGCAGCTTATCATCTCCGGGGACTAGCACAGATACGCAGTATTTT. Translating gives CASSLSSPGTSTDTQYF. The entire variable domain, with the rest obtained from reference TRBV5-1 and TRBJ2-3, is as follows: KAGVTQTPRYLIKTRGQQVTLSCSPISGHRSVSWYQQTPGQGLQFLFEYFSETQRNKGNFPGRFSGRQFSNSRSEMNVSTLELGDSALYLCASSLSSPGTSTDTQYFGPGTRLTVL.

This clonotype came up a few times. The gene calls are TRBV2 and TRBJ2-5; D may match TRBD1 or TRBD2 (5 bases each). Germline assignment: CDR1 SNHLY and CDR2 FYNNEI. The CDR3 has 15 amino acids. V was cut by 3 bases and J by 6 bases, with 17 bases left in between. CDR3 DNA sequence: TGTGCCAGCAGTGAGGATAGGGTGGGGGATAAGACCCAGTACTTC. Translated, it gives CASSEDRVGDKTQYF. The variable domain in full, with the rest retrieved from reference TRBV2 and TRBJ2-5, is EPEVTQTPSHQVTQMGQEVILRCVPISNHLYFYWYRQILGQKVEFLVSFYNNEISEKSEIFDDQFSVERPDGSNFTLKIRSTKLEDSAMYFCASSEDRVGDKTQYFGPGTRLLVL.

The CDR3 DNA reads as TGTGCCAGCAGTGCCCGGGACTACTCACCCCTCCACTTT. Protein sequence: CASSARDYSPLHF. The J gene is TRBJ1-6, the V gene TRBV12-3 or TRBV12-4, with D perhaps TRBD1 (5 bases). V shed 5 bases and J shed 10 bases, with 12 bases lying between them. This CDR3 region has 13 residues.

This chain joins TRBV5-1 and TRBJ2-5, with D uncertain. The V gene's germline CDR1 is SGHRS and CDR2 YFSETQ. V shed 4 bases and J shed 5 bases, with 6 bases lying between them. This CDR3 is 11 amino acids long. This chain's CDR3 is CASSVEETQYF. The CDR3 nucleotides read TGCGCCAGCAGCGTGGAGGAGACCCAGTACTTC.

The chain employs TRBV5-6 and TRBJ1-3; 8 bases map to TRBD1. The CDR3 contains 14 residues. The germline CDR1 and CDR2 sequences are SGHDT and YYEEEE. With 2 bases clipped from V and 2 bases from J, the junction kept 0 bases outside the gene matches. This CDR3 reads CASSFRGPGNTIYF. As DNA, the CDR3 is TGTGCCAGCAGCTTCAGGGGGCCTGGAAACACCATATATTTT.

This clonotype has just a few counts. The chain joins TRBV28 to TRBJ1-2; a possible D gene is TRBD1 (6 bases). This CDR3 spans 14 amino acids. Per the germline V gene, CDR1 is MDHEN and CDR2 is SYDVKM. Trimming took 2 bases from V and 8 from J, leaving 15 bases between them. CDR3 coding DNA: TGTGCCAGCAGTTTAAGCGGGGGGCAGGAGGGCTACACCTTC. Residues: CASSLSGGQEGYTF.

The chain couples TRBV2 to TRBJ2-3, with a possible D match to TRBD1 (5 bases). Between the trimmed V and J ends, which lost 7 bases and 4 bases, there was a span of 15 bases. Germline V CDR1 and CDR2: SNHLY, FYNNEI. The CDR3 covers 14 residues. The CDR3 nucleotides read TGTGCCAGCATCCTGGGGCTATCATCAGATACGCAGTATTTT. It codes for CASILGLSSDTQYF.

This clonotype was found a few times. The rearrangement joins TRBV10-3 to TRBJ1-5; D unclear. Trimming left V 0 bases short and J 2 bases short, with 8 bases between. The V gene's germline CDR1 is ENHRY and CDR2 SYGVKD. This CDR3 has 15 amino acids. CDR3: CAISESGRGNQPQHF. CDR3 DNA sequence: TGTGCCATCAGTGAGTCGGGCCGGGGCAATCAGCCCCAGCATTTT.

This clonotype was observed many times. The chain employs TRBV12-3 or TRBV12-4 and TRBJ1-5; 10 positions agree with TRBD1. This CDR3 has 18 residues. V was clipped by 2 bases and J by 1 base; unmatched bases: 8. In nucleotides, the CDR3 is TGTGCCAGCAGTTTACGGGACAGGGGAGAGCGGAGCAATCAGCCCCAGCATTTT. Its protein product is CASSLRDRGERSNQPQHF.

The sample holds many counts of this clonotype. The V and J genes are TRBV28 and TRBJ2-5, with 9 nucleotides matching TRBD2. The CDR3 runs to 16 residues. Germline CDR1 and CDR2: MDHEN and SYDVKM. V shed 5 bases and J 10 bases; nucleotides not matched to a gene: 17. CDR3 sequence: CASSQNSGLAIGSQYF. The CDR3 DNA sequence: TGTGCCAGCAGTCAAAACTCCGGACTAGCGATAGGAAGCCAGTACTTC.

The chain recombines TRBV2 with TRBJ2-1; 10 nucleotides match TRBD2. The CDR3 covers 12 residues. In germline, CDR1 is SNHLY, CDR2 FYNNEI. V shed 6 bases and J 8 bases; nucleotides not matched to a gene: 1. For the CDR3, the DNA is TGTGCCAGCAGACTAGCGGGGTATGAGCAGTTCTTC. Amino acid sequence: CASRLAGYEQFF.

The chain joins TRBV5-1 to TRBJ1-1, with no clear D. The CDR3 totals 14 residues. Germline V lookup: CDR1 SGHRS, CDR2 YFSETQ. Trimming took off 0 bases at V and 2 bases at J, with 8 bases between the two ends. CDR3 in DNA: TGCGCCAGCAGCTTGGAAGGGAGTAACACTGAAGCTTTCTTT. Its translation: CASSLEGSNTEAFF.

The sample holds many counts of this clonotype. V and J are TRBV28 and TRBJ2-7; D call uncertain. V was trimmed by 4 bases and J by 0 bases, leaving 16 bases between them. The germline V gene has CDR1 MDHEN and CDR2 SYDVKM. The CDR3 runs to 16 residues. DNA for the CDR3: TGTGCCAGCAGTTCTTTGAAGTCGACCTTCTCCTACGAGCAGTACTTC. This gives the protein CASSSLKSTFSYEQYF.

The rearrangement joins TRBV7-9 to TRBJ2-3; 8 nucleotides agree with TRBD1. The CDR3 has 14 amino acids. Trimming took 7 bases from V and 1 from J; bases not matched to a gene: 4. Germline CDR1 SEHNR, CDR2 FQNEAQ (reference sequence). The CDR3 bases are TGTGCCAGCACCCCGGGACAGGGCACAGATACGCAGTATTTT. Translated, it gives CASTPGQGTDTQYF. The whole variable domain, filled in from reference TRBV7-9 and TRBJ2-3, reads DTGVSQNPRHKITKRGQNVTFRCDPISEHNRLYWYRQTLGQGPEFLTYFQNEAQLEKSRLLSDRFSAERPKGSFSTLEIQRTEQGDSAMYLCASTPGQGTDTQYFGPGTRLTVL.

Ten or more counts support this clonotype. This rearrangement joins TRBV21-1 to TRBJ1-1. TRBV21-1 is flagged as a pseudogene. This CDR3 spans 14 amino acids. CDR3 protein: CASSKVPGNTEAFF. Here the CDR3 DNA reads TGTGCCAGCAGCAAAGTTCCAGGGAACACTGAAGCTTTCTTT.

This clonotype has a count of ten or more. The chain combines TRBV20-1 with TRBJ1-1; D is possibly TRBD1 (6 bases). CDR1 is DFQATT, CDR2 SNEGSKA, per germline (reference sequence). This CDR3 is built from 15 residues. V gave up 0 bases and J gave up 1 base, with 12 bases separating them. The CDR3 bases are TGCAGTGCTAGAGATGTGGACAGCCCGAACACTGAAGCTTTCTTT. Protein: CSARDVDSPNTEAFF.